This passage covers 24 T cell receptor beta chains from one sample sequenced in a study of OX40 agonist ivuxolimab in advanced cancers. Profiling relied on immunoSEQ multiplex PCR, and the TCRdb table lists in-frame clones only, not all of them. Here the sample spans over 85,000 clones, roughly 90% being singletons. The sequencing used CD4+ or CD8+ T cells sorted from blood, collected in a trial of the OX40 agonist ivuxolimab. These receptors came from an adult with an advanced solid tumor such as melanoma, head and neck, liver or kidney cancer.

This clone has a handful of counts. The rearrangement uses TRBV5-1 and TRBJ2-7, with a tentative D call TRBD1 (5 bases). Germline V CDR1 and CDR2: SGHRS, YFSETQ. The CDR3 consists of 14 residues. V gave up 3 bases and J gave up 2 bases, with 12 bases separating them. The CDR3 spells CASSSDRLPYEQYF. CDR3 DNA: TGCGCCAGCAGCTCCGACAGACTCCCCTACGAGCAGTACTTC.

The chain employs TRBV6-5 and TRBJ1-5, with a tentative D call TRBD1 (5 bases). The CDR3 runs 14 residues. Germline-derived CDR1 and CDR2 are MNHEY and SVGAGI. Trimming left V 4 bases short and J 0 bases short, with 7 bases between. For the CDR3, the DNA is TGTGCCAGCAGTTCGGACATTAGCAATCAGCCCCAGCATTTT. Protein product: CASSSDISNQPQHF.

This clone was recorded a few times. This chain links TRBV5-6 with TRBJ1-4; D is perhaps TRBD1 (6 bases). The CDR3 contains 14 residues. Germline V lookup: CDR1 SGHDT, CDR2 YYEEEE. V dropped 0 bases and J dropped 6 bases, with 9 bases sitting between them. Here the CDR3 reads CASSLVAGDEKLFF. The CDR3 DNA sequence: TGTGCCAGCAGCTTGGTGGCAGGGGATGAAAAACTGTTTTTT.

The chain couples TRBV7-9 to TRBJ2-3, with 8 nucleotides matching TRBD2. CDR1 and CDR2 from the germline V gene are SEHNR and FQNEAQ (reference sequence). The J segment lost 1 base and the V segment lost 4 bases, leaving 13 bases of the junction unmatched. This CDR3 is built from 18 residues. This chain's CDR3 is CASSSAPGLVAGTDTQYF. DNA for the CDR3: TGTGCCAGCAGCTCAGCCCCGGGACTAGTGGCGGGCACAGATACGCAGTATTTT.

The chain's CDR3 is CASTHRGPSYEQYF. As DNA, the CDR3 is TGTGCCAGCACACACCGGGGGCCGTCCTACGAGCAGTACTTC. The rearrangement uses TRBV6-6 and TRBJ2-7; D may be TRBD1 or TRBD2 (6 bases each). Per germline, CDR1 MNHNY and CDR2 SVGAGI (reference sequence). Trimming left V 7 bases short and J 1 base short, with 14 bases between. CDR3 length equals 14 residues.

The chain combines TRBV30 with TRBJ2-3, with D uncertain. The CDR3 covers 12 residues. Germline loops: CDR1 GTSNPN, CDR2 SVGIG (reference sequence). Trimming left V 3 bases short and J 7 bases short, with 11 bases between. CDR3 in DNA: TGTGCCTGGAGCCCGGATACATATACGCAGTATTTT. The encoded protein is CAWSPDTYTQYF.

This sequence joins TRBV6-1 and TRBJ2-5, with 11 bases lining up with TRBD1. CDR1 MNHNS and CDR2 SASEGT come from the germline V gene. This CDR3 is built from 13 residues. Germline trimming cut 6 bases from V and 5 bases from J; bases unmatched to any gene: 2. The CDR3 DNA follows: TGTGCCAGCAGGGACAGGGGGCGGGAGACCCAGTACTTC. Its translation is CASRDRGRETQYF.

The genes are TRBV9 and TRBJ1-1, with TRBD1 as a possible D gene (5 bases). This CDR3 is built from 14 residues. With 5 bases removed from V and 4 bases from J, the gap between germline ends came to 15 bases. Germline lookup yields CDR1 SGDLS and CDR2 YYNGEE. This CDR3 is CASSPSDMSTEAFF. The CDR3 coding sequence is TGTGCCAGCAGTCCCTCGGACATGAGCACTGAAGCTTTCTTT.

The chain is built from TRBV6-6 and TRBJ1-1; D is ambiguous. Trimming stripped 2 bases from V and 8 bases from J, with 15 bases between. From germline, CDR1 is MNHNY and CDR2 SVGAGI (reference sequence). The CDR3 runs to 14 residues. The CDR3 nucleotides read TGTGCCAGCAGTTACGAACACCCTAGTCGGGAAGCTTTCTTT. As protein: CASSYEHPSREAFF.

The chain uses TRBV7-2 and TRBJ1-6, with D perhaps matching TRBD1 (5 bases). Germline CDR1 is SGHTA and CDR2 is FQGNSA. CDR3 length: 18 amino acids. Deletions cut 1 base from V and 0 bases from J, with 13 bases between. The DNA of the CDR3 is TGTGCCAGCAGCTTAGTCGGACACTCGAGCTCCTATAATTCACCCCTCCACTTT. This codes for CASSLVGHSSSYNSPLHF. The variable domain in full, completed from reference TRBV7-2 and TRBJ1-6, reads GAGVSQSPSNKVTEKGKDVELRCDPISGHTALYWYRQSLGQGLEFLIYFQGNSAPDKSGLPSDRFSAERTGGSVSTLTIQRTQQEDSAVYLCASSLVGHSSSYNSPLHFGNGTRLTVT.

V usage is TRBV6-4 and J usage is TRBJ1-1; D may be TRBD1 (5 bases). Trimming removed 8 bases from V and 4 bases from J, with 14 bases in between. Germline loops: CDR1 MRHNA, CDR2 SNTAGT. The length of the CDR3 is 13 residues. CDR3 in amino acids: CASVSRDGTEAFF. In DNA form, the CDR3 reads TGTGCCAGCGTCTCCAGGGACGGCACTGAAGCTTTCTTT.

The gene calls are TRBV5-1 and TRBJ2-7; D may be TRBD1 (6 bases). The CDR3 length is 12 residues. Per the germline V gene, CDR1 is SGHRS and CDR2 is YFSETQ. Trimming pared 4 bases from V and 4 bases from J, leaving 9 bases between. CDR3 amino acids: CASSPDRYEQYF. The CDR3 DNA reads TGCGCCAGCAGCCCTGACAGGTACGAGCAGTACTTC.

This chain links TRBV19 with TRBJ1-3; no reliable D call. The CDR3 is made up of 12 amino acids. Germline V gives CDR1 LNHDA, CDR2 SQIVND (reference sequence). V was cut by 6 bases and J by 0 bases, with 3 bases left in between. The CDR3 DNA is TGTGCCAGTAGCACCTCTGGAAACACCATATATTTT. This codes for CASSTSGNTIYF. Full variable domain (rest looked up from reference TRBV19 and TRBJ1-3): DGGITQSPKYLFRKEGQNVTLSCEQNLNHDAMYWYRQDPGQGLRLIYYSQIVNDFQKGDIAEGYSVSREKKESFPLTVTSAQKNPTAFYLCASSTSGNTIYFGEGSWLTVV.

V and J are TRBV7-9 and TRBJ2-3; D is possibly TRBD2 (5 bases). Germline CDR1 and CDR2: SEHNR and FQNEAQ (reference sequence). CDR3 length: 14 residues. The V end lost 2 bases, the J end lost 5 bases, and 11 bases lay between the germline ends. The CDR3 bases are TGTGCCAGCAGCTTACGGGGTGAGGGAGATACGCAGTATTTT. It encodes CASSLRGEGDTQYF.

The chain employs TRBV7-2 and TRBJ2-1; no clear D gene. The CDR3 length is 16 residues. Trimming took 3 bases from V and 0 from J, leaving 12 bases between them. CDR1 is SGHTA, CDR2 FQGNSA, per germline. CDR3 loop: CASSLSPDFSYNEQFF. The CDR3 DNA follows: TGTGCCAGCAGCTTGAGTCCTGACTTCTCCTACAATGAGCAGTTCTTC.

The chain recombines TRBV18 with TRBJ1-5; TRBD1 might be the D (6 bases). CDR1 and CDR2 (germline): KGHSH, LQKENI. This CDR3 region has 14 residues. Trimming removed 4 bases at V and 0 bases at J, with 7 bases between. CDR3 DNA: TGTGCCAGCTCACAGGGGGGTAGCAATCAGCCCCAGCATTTT. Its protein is CASSQGGSNQPQHF.

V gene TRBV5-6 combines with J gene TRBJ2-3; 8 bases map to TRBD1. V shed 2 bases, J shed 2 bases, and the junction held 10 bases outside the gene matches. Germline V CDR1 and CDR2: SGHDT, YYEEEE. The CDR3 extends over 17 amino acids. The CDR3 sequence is CASSFYLTGGNTDTQYF. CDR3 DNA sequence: TGTGCCAGCAGCTTCTACCTAACAGGGGGGAACACAGATACGCAGTATTTT.

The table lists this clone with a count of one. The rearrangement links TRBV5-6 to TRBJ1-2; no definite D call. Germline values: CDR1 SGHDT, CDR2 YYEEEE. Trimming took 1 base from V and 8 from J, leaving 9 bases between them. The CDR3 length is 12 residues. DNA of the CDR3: TGTGCCAGCAGCTTGAGTTACGGCGGCTACACCTTC. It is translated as CASSLSYGGYTF.

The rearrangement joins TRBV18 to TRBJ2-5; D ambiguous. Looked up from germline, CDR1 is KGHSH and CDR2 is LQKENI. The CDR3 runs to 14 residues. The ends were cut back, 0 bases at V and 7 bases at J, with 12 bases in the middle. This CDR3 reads CASSPPTSSGTQYF. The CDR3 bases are TGTGCCAGCTCACCACCGACATCGAGTGGGACCCAGTACTTC. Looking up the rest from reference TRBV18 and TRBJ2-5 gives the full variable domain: NAGVMQNPRHLVRRRGQEARLRCSPMKGHSHVYWYRQLPEEGLKFMVYLQKENIIDESGMPKERFSAEFPKEGPSILRIQQVVRGDSAAYFCASSPPTSSGTQYFGPGTRLLVL.

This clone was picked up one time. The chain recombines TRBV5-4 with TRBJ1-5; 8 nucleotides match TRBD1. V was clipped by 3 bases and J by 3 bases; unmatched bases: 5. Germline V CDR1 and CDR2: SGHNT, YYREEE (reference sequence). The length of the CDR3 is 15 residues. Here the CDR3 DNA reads TGTGCCAGCAGCTCCGGGACAGGTCCCAATCAGCCCCAGCATTTT. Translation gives CASSSGTGPNQPQHF.

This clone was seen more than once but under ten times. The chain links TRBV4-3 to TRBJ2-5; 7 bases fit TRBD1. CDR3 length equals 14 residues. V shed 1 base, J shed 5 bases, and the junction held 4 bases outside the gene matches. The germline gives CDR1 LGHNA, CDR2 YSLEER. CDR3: CASSQAEGAETQYF. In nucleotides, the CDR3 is TGCGCCAGCAGCCAAGCCGAGGGGGCCGAGACCCAGTACTTC.

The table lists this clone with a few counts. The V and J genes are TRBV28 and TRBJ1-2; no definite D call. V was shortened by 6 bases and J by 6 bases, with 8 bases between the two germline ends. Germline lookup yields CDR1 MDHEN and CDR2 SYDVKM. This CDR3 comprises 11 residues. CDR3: CASSPEHGYTF. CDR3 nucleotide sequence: TGTGCCAGCAGCCCGGAACATGGCTACACCTTC.

The CDR3 spells CASSLETEDGYTF. The DNA for the CDR3 is TGTGCCAGCAGCTTGGAGACAGAAGATGGCTACACCTTC. The gene calls are TRBV5-4 and TRBJ1-2; tentative D call: TRBD1 (5 bases). Between the trimmed V and J ends, which lost 0 bases and 6 bases, there was a span of 9 bases. The CDR3 spans 13 residues. Germline V gene data show CDR1 as SGHNT and CDR2 as YYREEE (reference sequence).

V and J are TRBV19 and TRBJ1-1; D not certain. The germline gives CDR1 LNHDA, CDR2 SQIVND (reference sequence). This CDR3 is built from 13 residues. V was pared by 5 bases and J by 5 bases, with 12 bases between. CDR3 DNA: TGTGCCAGTAGTGACATGGCGGGTACTGAAGCTTTCTTT. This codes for CASSDMAGTEAFF. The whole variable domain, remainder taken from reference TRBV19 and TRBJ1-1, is DGGITQSPKYLFRKEGQNVTLSCEQNLNHDAMYWYRQDPGQGLRLIYYSQIVNDFQKGDIAEGYSVSREKKESFPLTVTSAQKNPTAFYLCASSDMAGTEAFFGQGTRLTVV.